The rows below give T cell receptor beta chains drawn from one sample of a study of T-cell memory formation after mild COVID-19. In TCRdb, the 5' RACE reads were re-called with MiXCR into one record per CDR3 protein. The data contain around 530,000 distinct CDR3 sequences, about a fifth of them singletons. The source material was PBMCs or a T cell subset sorted from them (not recorded which). The source of these receptors is an adult woman who had mild COVID-19 (a few samples of this study predate the infection). Cell type and time point are not known. Both conserved end residues are part of each CDR3.

CDR3	J	V
CASSVRVLNTEAFF	TRBJ1-1	TRBV19
CASSWDRGNLALHF	TRBJ1-6	TRBV7-2
CASSAGENYGYTF	TRBJ1-2	TRBV12-3/TRBV12-4
CASSFSSAPARVAEAFF	TRBJ1-1	TRBV5-1
CSAYTTGTVFF	TRBJ1-4	TRBV20-1
CASSLPATGGEAFF	TRBJ1-1	TRBV11-1
CASTGEGLLRYTF	TRBJ1-2	TRBV5-6
CASSLLLAGPWNTGELFF	TRBJ2-2	TRBV5-1
CSVVYQGNTEAFF	TRBJ1-1	TRBV29-1
CATSESGTGIRGYGYTF	TRBJ1-2	TRBV24-1
CASSSPGLAGGRVEQYF	TRBJ2-7	TRBV6-2/TRBV6-3
CASSLPPTTTSTDTQYF	TRBJ2-3	TRBV13
CASSKTTGSNEQFF	TRBJ2-1	TRBV5-4
CASSQDQAWSGQGDYGYTF	TRBJ1-2	TRBV4-1
CASSLADQETQYF	TRBJ2-5	TRBV5-1
CSASRTNTGELFF	TRBJ2-2	TRBV20-1
CASSFGLGAFF	TRBJ1-1	TRBV12-3/TRBV12-4
CASSLDRFSVSF	TRBJ1-1	TRBV11-2
CASSPPDSGSPEQYF	TRBJ2-7	TRBV18
CASSAAGGYGYTF	TRBJ1-2	TRBV25-1
CASFINYGYTF	TRBJ1-2	TRBV7-3
CASSPIVRDNQPQHF	TRBJ1-5	TRBV7-9
CASPFQGGHYAYNEQFF	TRBJ2-1	TRBV12-3/TRBV12-4
CASSVGRGEAFF	TRBJ1-1	TRBV9
CASSAEWAGVINEQFF	TRBJ2-1	TRBV6-1
CAISAGGQVDQETQYF	TRBJ2-5	TRBV10-3
CASSSQGQYTEAFF	TRBJ1-1	TRBV7-9
CASSFPGSTDTQYF	TRBJ2-3	TRBV12-3/TRBV12-4
CASSQQAGDLTDTQYF	TRBJ2-3	TRBV4-3
CASSTDRAYEQYF	TRBJ2-7	TRBV5-1
CASSEALANTGELFF	TRBJ2-2	TRBV2
CASSIASTRLFSGNTIYF	TRBJ1-3	TRBV19
CASSLAQGGYSPLHF	TRBJ1-6	TRBV12-3/TRBV12-4
CASSPGRGSDTEAFF	TRBJ1-1	TRBV18
CASSKRTGGIEKLFF	TRBJ1-4	TRBV12-3/TRBV12-4
CSASPRTGDLVRWQPQHF	TRBJ1-5	TRBV20-1
CATSDFSSGQETQYF	TRBJ2-5	TRBV24-1
CASSPQGEVAGNTIYF	TRBJ1-3	TRBV18
CASANRGTYEQYF	TRBJ2-7	TRBV7-2
CASRARLAAHYNEQFF	TRBJ2-1	TRBV6-5
CSSSLDRANEQYF	TRBJ2-7	TRBV18
CASSLGGTDETQCF	TRBJ2-5	TRBV7-2
CASGGGRGNYGYTF	TRBJ1-2	TRBV6-1
CATSDAREGNQPQHF	TRBJ1-5	TRBV24-1
CAISRQTSYGYTF	TRBJ1-2	TRBV10-3
CASSLGWPDTEQFF	TRBJ2-1	TRBV7-2
CASSPGLADNNEQFF	TRBJ2-1	TRBV5-1
CASSFQGAPTSPLHF	TRBJ1-6	TRBV7-2
CASTGRRGAYEQYF	TRBJ2-7	TRBV12-3/TRBV12-4
CASSLRTPDTDTQYF	TRBJ2-3	TRBV27
CASSPDTAYNEQFF	TRBJ2-1	TRBV5-1
CASSDRAKAENYGYTF	TRBJ1-2	TRBV6-1